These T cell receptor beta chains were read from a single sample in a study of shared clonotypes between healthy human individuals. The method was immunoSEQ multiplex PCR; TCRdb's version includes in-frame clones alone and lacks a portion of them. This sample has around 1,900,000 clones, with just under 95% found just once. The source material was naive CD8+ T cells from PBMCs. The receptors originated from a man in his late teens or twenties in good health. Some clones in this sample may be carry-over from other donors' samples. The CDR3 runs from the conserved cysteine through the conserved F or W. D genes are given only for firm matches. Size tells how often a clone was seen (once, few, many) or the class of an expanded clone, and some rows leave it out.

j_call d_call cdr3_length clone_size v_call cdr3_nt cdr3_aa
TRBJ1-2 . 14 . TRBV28 TGTGCCAGCAGTTTAAGTGGGACATACTATGGCTACACCTTC CASSLSGTYYGYTF
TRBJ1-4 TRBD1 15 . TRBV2 TGTGCCAGCAGAGCTGACAGGGACAAGTATGAAAAACTGTTTTTT CASRADRDKYEKLFF
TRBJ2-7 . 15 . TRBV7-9 TGTGCCAGCAGCCCGGCCACGTCTAAATCCTACGAGCAGTACTTC CASSPATSKSYEQYF
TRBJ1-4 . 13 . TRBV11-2 TGTGCCAGCAGCAGTTCACTGAATGAAAAACTGTTTTTT CASSSSLNEKLFF
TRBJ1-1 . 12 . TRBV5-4 TGTGCCAGCAGCGCCAGAGGAACTGAAGCTTTCTTT CASSARGTEAFF
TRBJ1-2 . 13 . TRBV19 TGTGCCAGTAGCCTGGGGGGGGCGTCTGGCTACACCTTC CASSLGGASGYTF
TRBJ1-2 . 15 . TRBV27 TGTGCCAGCAGTGCCGGGACACCTCACAACTATGGCTACACCTTC CASSAGTPHNYGYTF
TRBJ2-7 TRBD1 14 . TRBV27 TGTGCCAGCAGTCTCCGACAGGGCTCCTACGAGCAGTACTTC CASSLRQGSYEQYF
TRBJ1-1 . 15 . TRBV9 TGTGCCAGCAGCGTGGGGAATCCGGGGGACACTGAAGCTTTCTTT CASSVGNPGDTEAFF
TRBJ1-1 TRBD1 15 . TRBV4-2 TGTGCCAGCAGCCGGGAGGGGGCCTTGAACACTGAAGCTTTCTTT CASSREGALNTEAFF
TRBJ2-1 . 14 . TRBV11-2 TGTGCCAGCAGCTCCGAGACTAGAGGGAATGAGCAGTTCTTC CASSSETRGNEQFF
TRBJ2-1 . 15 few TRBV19 TGTGCCAGTAGTATAGACAGGAGCTCCTACAATGAGCAGTTCTTC CASSIDRSSYNEQFF
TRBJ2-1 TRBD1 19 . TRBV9 TGTGCCAGCAGCGACCCGACAGGGGATTTGGCGGATTCTTTCAATGAGCAGTTCTTC CASSDPTGDLADSFNEQFF
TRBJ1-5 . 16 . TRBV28 TGTGCCAGCAGTACACGCACCAGAGGGGGAGGCCAGCCCCAGCATTTT CASSTRTRGGGQPQHF
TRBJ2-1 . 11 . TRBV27 TGTGCCAGCTCCGAAGGCAATGAGCAGTTCTTC CASSEGNEQFF
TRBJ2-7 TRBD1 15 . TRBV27 TGTGCCAGCAGCCCATTCCGGGACAGCCGAGGCGAGCAGTACTTC CASSPFRDSRGEQYF
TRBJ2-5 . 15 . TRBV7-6 TGTGCCAGCAGTCCAACAGGGTTGGTCGGAGAGACCCAGTACTTC CASSPTGLVGETQYF
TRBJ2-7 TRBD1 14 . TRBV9 TGTGCCAGCAGCGTAGCAGGGGGCGGATACGAGCAGTACTTC CASSVAGGGYEQYF
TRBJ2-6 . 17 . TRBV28 TGTGCCAGCAGTTCCCAACATGGGGGCTCTGGGGCCAACGTCCTGACTTTC CASSSQHGGSGANVLTF
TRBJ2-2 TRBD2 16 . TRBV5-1 TGCGCCAGCAGCTCCCGACTAGCGGGAGGCGCCGGGGAGCTGTTTTTT CASSSRLAGGAGELFF
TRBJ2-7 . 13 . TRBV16 TGTGCCAGCATGGCAACTAGCTCTGACGAGCAGTACTTC CASMATSSDEQYF
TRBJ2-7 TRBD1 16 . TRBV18 TGTGCCAGCTCCCCCGGACAGGGTTCGAGCTCCTACGAGCAGTACTTC CASSPGQGSSSYEQYF
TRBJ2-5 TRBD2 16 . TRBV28 TGTGCCAGCAGCTTACTAGCGGACTTTAACCAAGAGACCCAGTACTTC CASSLLADFNQETQYF
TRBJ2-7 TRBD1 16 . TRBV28 TGTGCCAGCAGCCACCACGGACAGGGGGCGAGGTACGAGCAGTACTTC CASSHHGQGARYEQYF
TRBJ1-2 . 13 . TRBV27 TGTGCCAGCAGTCTAAAAACAGGGTATGGCTACACCTTC CASSLKTGYGYTF
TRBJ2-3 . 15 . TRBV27 TGTGCCAGCAGTTACGGGACTTCCCTCACAGATACGCAGTATTTT CASSYGTSLTDTQYF
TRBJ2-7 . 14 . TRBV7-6 TGTGCCAGCAGCCCCCACCGTGGGAGCCACGAGCAGTACTTC CASSPHRGSHEQYF
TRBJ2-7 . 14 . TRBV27 TGTGCCAGCAGTTTCGCGAAGGGTCCCTACGAGCAGTACTTC CASSFAKGPYEQYF
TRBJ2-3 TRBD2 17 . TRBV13 TGTGCCAGCAGCTTAGGCCTAAGCCTAGCGGACACAGATACGCAGTATTTT CASSLGLSLADTDTQYF
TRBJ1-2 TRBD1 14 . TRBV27 TGTGCCAGCAGTGTCACAGGGGGCGACTATGGCTACACCTTC CASSVTGGDYGYTF
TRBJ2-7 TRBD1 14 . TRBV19 TGTGCCAGTAGTTCCAGGGGGAGCTCCTACGAGCAGTACTTC CASSSRGSSYEQYF
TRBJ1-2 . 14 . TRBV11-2 TGTGCCAGCAGCTTAGGTGGGGCAGGGAATGGCTACACCTTC CASSLGGAGNGYTF
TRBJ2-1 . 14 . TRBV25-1 TGTGCCGGGGGATGGATTTCAATGTTAAGTGAGCAGTTCTTC CAGGWISMLSEQFF
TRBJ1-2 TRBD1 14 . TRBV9 TGTGCCAGCAGCGCGGACAGGAAAAACTATGGCTACACCTTC CASSADRKNYGYTF
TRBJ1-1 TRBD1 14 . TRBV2 TGTGCCACCCGGGACAGGGGAATGAACACTGAAGCTTTCTTT CATRDRGMNTEAFF
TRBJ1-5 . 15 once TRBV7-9 TGTGCCAGCAGCCGGTCTGATCAACTCACCCAGCCCCAGCATTTT CASSRSDQLTQPQHF
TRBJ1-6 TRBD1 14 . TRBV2 TGTGCCAGCAGTGGGACAGGGGTGGGTTCACCCCTCCACTTT CASSGTGVGSPLHF
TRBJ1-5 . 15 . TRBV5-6 TGTGCCAGCAGCATCCGTGCGGATAGCAATCAGCCCCAGCATTTT CASSIRADSNQPQHF
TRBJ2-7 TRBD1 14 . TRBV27 TGTGCCAGCAGTCCCAAAGGGACAGGGAGCGAGCAGTACTTC CASSPKGTGSEQYF
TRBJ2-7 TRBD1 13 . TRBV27 TGTGCCAGCAGTCCCCGGACAGGGTCCGAGCAGTACTTC CASSPRTGSEQYF
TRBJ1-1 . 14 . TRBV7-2 TGTGCCAGCAGCGCAGAAGGGGGTTACACTGAAGCTTTCTTT CASSAEGGYTEAFF
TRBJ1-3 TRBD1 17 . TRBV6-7 TGTGCCAGCAGTTACTCCAGACAGGGGATGAATCAAAACACCATATATTTT CASSYSRQGMNQNTIYF
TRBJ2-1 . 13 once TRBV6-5 TGTGCCAGCAGTTACTCGCCTACCCTAGAGCAGTTCTTC CASSYSPTLEQFF
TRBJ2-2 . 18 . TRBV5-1 TGCGCCAGCAGCGTCCTACCGGGACGAGGTACCATAGCGGGGGAGCTGTTTTTT CASSVLPGRGTIAGELFF
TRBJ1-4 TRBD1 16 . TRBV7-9 TGTGCCAGCAGCTCCCCCGGGGACAGGGTGGGCGAAAAACTGTTTTTT CASSSPGDRVGEKLFF
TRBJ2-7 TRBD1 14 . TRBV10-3 TGTGCCATCAGGGGGACAGGGACATCCTACGAGCAGTACTTC CAIRGTGTSYEQYF
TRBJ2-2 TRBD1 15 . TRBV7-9 TGTGCCAGCAGCGAGCGGACAGGGAACACCGGGGAGCTGTTTTTT CASSERTGNTGELFF
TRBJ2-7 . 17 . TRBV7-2 TGTGCCAGCAGCTTAGTGTTAGGTCGGGGCGGGTCCTACGAGCAGTACTTC CASSLVLGRGGSYEQYF
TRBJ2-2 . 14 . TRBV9 TGTGCCAGCAGCGTAGAGTTAAACACCGGGGAGCTGTTTTTT CASSVELNTGELFF
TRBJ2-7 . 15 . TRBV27 TGTGCCAGCAGTTCCCGGACGGGTGGGTCCTACGAGCAGTACTTC CASSSRTGGSYEQYF
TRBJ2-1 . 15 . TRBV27 TGTGCCAGCAGTTTAGGGGCGGGCTCCTACAATGAGCAGTTCTTC CASSLGAGSYNEQFF
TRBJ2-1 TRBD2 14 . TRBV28 TGTGCCAGCAGTCTAGCGGGACTAGTCTATGAGCAGTTCTTC CASSLAGLVYEQFF
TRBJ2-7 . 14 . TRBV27 TGTGCCAGCAGAAAAACCGCCGGGGCCTACGAGCAGTACTTC CASRKTAGAYEQYF